The 3 T cell receptor beta chains below all came from one sample that was sequenced in a study of blood T cells in healthy people across ages. Then a second PCR, running roughly 6 to 11 cycles, was carried out with a sample-barcoded 5' primer and a J-beta primer mix. Using its own MiXCR run on the 5' RACE reads, TCRdb lists one record per CDR3 protein. The sample holds 1,500,000 or so distinct CDR3 sequences, approximately 59% seen once. The sample comprised blood. These receptor sequences come from a man aged 18-30 years in good health.

The rearrangement uses TRBV5-1 and TRBJ2-1; 7 bases are a match to TRBD2. The germline V gene has CDR1 SGHRS and CDR2 YFSETQ. The V and J ends lost 0 bases and 2 bases, in that order; junction bases with no gene match: 5. CDR3 length equals 16 residues. The CDR3 nucleotides read TGCGCCAGCAGCTTGGTACGTCTAGCGGCCTACAATGAGCAGTTCTTC. Residues: CASSLVRLAAYNEQFF.

The V and J genes are TRBV3-1 and TRBJ2-7; either TRBD1 or TRBD2 may fit D (6 bases each). The CDR3 is 14 amino acids. V lost 7 bases and J 5 bases, leaving 18 bases between the germline ends. CDR1 LGHDT and CDR2 YNNKEL come from the germline V gene (reference sequence). CDR3 amino acids: CASTPWGATDEQYF. DNA for the CDR3: TGTGCCAGCACCCCCTGGGGGGCAACTGACGAGCAGTACTTC.

In its sample, this clonotype was seen once. The chain employs TRBV7-2 and TRBJ2-3, with TRBD2 matching 7 bases. CDR3 length: 17 amino acids. Trimming cost V 2 bases and J 2 bases; bases outside gene matches: 10. The germline V gene encodes CDR1 SGHTA and CDR2 FQGNSA. CDR3 loop: CASSLIGFGRLTDTQYF. In DNA form, the CDR3 reads TGTGCCAGCAGCTTAATTGGTTTCGGGAGGCTCACAGATACGCAGTATTTT.